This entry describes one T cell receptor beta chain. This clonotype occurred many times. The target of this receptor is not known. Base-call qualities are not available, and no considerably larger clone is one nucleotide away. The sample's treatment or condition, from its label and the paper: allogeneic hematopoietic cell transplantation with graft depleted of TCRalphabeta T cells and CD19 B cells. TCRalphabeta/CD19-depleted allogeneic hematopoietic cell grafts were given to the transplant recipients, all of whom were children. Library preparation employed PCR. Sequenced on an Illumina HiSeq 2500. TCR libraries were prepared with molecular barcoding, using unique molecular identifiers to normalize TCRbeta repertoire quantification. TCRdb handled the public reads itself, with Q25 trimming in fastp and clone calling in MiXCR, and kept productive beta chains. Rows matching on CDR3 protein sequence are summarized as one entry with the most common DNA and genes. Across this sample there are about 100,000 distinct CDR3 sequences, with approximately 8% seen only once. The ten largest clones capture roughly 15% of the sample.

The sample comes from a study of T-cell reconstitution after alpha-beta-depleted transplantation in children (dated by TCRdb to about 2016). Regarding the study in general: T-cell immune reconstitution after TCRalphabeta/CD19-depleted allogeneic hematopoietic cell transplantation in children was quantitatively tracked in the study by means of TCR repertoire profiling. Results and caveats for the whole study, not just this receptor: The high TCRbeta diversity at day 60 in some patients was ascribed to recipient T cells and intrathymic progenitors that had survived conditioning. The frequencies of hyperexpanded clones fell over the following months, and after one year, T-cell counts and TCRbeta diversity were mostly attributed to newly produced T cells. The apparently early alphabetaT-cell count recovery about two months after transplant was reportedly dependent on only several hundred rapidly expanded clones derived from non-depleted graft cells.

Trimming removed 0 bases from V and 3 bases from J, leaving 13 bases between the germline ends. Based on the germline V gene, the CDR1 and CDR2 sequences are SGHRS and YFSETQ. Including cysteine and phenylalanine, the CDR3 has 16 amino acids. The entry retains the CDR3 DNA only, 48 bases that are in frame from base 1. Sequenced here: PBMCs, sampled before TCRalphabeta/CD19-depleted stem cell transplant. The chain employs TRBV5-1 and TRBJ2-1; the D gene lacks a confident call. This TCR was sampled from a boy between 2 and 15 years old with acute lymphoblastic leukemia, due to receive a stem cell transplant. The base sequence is TGCGCCAGCAGCTTGGTTAACGGCGCGAACTACAATGAGCAGTTCTTC. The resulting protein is CASSLVNGANYNEQFF.